This T cell receptor beta chain was obtained from a study of blood T cell repertoires in COVID-19 (dated by TCRdb to 2018 to 2021). For the wider study: Samples covering the acute and convalescent phases of COVID-19 were provided by collaborators in the United States, Italy and Spain. Where available, HLA class I and class II types were obtained from metadata supplied by the sample provider rather than from assay-based typing. A freely available public database, intended as a resource for researchers studying the immune response to SARS-CoV-2, is where the repertoires were released. The prospective study material was composed of cDNA or gDNA derived from T cells, B-cell-depleted T cells, or PBMCs. The dataset comprised deeply sampled blood TCRbeta repertoires from subjects exposed to, actively infected with, or recovered from COVID-19. The samples were drawn from the first 160 participants of the ongoing ImmuneRACE study and from under 1,500 subjects provided by 6 global collaborators. A de-identified subject ID, COVID-19 status, age in years and sex were almost always included in the sample metadata. General findings and caveats noted by the study authors: The quantity of clinical and demographic metadata differed by source and by participant and was supplied without curation.

Collaborating institutions collected whole blood in K2EDTA tubes following their own protocols. For TCRbeta analysis, collaborators shipped samples in one of three forms: frozen whole blood, isolated PBMCs, or DNA extracted from either of those sample types. Comments on this clone: Its binding antigen is unknown. Base qualities are not recorded, but no much larger clone differs from it by a single base.

According to the germline V gene, CDR1 reads SNHLY and CDR2 reads FYNNEI. A distance of 8 bases separates the germline ends of V and J, which lose 8 bases and 3 bases respectively. Counted from cysteine to phenylalanine, this CDR3 has 12 amino acids. Just CDR3 DNA is preserved here, 36 bases in frame from base 1. The immunoSEQ Assay, a bias-controlled multiplex PCR, was used to amplify TCRbeta CDR3 regions from genomic DNA. In the authors' own workflow: The number of nucleated cells in each sample was estimated by amplification of reference gene primers within the assay. To quantify the absolute abundance of each unique TCRbeta CDR3 rearrangement, sequence reads were collapsed and filtered. For each sample, productive Simpson clonality was calculated as the square root of Simpson's diversity index across productive rearrangements. TCRdb re-hosts the immuneACCESS table, in-frame sequences only. Its copies lack some clones; in the studies checked, an unresolved V gene accounts for under half of them, and the cause for the rest is not known. V and J calls and clone size are those listed in that table; D and trimming were worked out from the DNA. This sample is represented by 160,000 or so clones; roughly 74% of them were singletons. The ten most abundant clones make up about 15% of the sample.

The specimen sequenced was peripheral blood. The receptor was isolated from a woman older than 75 with acute or convalescent COVID-19. The rearrangement combines TRBV2 with TRBJ1-5, with the D gene not clear enough to name. The CDR3 in this case is CASGGNNQPQHF. The DNA reads as follows: TGTGCCAGCGGAGGGAACAATCAGCCCCAGCATTTT. The full variable domain, with segments outside the CDR3 supplied by the reference TRBV2 and TRBJ1-5 proteins, appears as EPEVTQTPSHQVTQMGQEVILRCVPISNHLYFYWYRQILGQKVEFLVSFYNNEISEKSEIFDDQFSVERPDGSNFTLKIRSTKLEDSAMYFCASGGNNQPQHFGDGTRLSIL.